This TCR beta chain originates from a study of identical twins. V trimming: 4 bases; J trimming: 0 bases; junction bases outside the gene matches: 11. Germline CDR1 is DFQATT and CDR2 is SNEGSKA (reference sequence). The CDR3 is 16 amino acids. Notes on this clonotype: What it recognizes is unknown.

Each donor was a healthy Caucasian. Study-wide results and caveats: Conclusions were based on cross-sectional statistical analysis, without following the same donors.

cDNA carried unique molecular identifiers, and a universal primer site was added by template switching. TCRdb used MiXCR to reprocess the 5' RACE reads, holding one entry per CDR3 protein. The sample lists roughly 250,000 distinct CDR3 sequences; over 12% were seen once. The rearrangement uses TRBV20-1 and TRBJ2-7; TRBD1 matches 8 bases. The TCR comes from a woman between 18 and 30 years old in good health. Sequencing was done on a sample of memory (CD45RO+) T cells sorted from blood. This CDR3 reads CSATSDRAISSYEQYF. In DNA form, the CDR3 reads TGCAGTGCTACTTCGGACAGGGCCATTAGCTCCTACGAGCAGTACTTC.